Below, 19 T cell receptor beta chains from the same sample are listed, as sequenced in a study of blood T cells in healthy people across ages. The second PCR ran about 6 to 12 cycles with a sample-barcoded 5' primer and J-beta primers. One entry per CDR3 protein results from TCRdb running MiXCR on the 5' RACE reads. The sample consists of about 810,000 distinct CDR3 sequences, 35% to 40% of them appearing once. The sequencing input was blood. Receptors were obtained from a man younger than 35 in good health.

This clonotype was detected a few times. The chain has TRBV29-1 and TRBJ2-7; 9 positions match TRBD1. Trimming removed 7 bases from V and 1 base from J; junction bases left unmatched: 5. This CDR3 is 13 amino acids long. The germline CDR1 and CDR2 sequences are SQVTM and ANQGSEA. The CDR3 sequence: CSGTGTGSYEQYF. The CDR3 nucleotides are TGCAGCGGAACCGGGACAGGGTCCTACGAGCAGTACTTC.

This clonotype was observed a few times. V usage is TRBV20-1 and J usage is TRBJ2-4; D may match TRBD1 or TRBD2 (5 bases each). Deletions cut 2 bases from V and 10 bases from J, with 12 bases between. The CDR3 runs 12 residues. Germline V CDR1 and CDR2: DFQATT, SNEGSKA (reference sequence). CDR3 amino acids: CSARTLGEIQYF. In DNA, the CDR3 is TGCAGTGCTAGAACCCTGGGGGAGATTCAGTACTTC.

The chain combines TRBV18 with TRBJ1-5, with D unclear. CDR3 length: 14 residues. With 4 bases removed from V and 0 bases from J, the gap between germline ends came to 7 bases. The germline V gene has CDR1 KGHSH and CDR2 LQKENI. The CDR3 bases are TGTGCCAGCTCACGGGAACATAGCAATCAGCCCCAGCATTTT. Its protein product is CASSREHSNQPQHF.

This sequence joins TRBV20-1 and TRBJ2-1; tentatively, D is TRBD2 (5 bases). CDR3 size: 16 residues. The V and J ends lost 4 bases and 6 bases respectively, with 22 bases between them. The germline gives CDR1 DFQATT, CDR2 SNEGSKA (reference sequence). CDR3 in amino acids: CSAKGPPGKGLNEQFF. CDR3 nucleotides: TGCAGTGCTAAGGGCCCTCCGGGGAAGGGCCTCAATGAGCAGTTCTTC.

This clonotype was detected only a few times. CDR3 loop: CATSDSVNTEAFF. The CDR3 DNA reads TGTGCCACCAGTGATTCCGTGAACACTGAAGCTTTCTTT. This chain uses TRBV24-1 with TRBJ1-1; D not certain. Germline CDR1 is KGHDR and CDR2 is SFDVKD. V was cut by 2 bases and J by 0 bases, with 3 bases left in between. The CDR3 runs 13 residues.

The chain carries TRBV7-6 and TRBJ2-3; D is unresolved. This CDR3 has 15 residues. Germline V CDR1 and CDR2: SGHVS, FNYEAQ. Trimming took off 4 bases at V and 4 bases at J, with 15 bases between the two ends. CDR3 nucleotide sequence: TGTGCCAGCAGCTCCGGTGTGAGACCCGCAGATACGCAGTATTTT. Its protein product is CASSSGVRPADTQYF.

With regard to this clonotype: A much larger clone is a single base away; this may be a read error. The chain uses TRBV12-3 or TRBV12-4 and TRBJ2-1; no firm D call. This CDR3 has 12 residues. The germline V and J ends were trimmed by 0 bases and 10 bases, with 7 bases remaining between them. The CDR3 nucleotides read TGTGCCAGCAGTTTAGCTTCCCGAGAGCAGTTCTTC. This encodes CASSLASREQFF.

This clonotype was observed many times. The genes are TRBV20-1 and TRBJ1-2; unclear D gene. The CDR3 has 12 residues. Per the germline V gene, CDR1 is DFQATT and CDR2 is SNEGSKA (reference sequence). The V end was cut by 6 bases, the J end by 7 bases, with 15 bases between. The CDR3 protein is CSAHPRSGGYTF. The DNA of the CDR3 is TGCAGTGCGCATCCCCGCTCGGGTGGCTACACCTTC.

This clonotype was picked up a small number of times. The chain is built from TRBV12-3 or TRBV12-4 and TRBJ2-1; 8 positions match TRBD1. CDR3 length: 15 amino acids. With 5 bases clipped from V and 2 bases from J, the junction kept 5 bases outside the gene matches. CDR3 coding DNA: TGTGCCAGCAGTCCACCGACAGGGGCCTACAATGAGCAGTTCTTC. This encodes CASSPPTGAYNEQFF.

This clonotype was seen more than once but under ten times. The chain joins TRBV5-1 to TRBJ2-3; no clear D gene. From germline, CDR1 is SGHRS and CDR2 YFSETQ. This CDR3 has 16 residues. V was pared by 3 bases and J by 5 bases, with 19 bases between. CDR3 loop: CASSSLRRSLGDTQYF. CDR3 DNA: TGCGCCAGCAGCTCCCTGAGGCGGTCCTTGGGAGATACGCAGTATTTT.

The genes are TRBV20-1 and TRBJ2-7; D unclear. The germline V gene has CDR1 DFQATT and CDR2 SNEGSKA (reference sequence). CDR3 size: 10 residues. Trimming removed 3 bases from V and 6 bases from J, with 6 bases in between. CDR3 protein: CSASNSEQYF. The CDR3 bases are TGCAGTGCTAGTAACTCCGAGCAGTACTTC.

In nucleotides, the CDR3 is TGTGCCAGCAGTTTCTCAGGGACAGGGGACACCGGGGAGCTGTTTTTT. It specifies CASSFSGTGDTGELFF. The chain recombines TRBV27 with TRBJ2-2; 10 nucleotides line up with TRBD1. The trim removed 3 bases at V and 3 bases at J, leaving 4 bases unmatched. CDR1 MNHEY and CDR2 SMNVEV come from the germline V gene (reference sequence). The CDR3 runs to 16 residues.

This clonotype is a singleton in its sample. J is TRBJ1-1 and V is TRBV12-3 or TRBV12-4; D gene uncertain. The ends were cut back, 8 bases at V and 4 bases at J, with 17 bases in the middle. The CDR3 is made up of 14 amino acids. The CDR3 reads CASRGRRTGTEAFF. CDR3 in DNA: TGTGCCAGCCGAGGCAGGCGGACGGGCACTGAAGCTTTCTTT.

This chain uses TRBV7-2 with TRBJ2-5; no clear D gene. Germline CDR1 is SGHTA and CDR2 is FQGNSA. Trimming shortened V by 1 base and J by 2 bases, and 8 bases separated the two germline ends. The CDR3 is made up of 14 amino acids. The CDR3 sequence is CASSLELVQETQYF. The CDR3 region has the DNA TGTGCCAGCAGCTTAGAGCTGGTTCAAGAGACCCAGTACTTC.

About this clonotype itself: Being one base from a much bigger clone, this may be a read error. This rearrangement joins TRBV20-1 to TRBJ2-5; 7 bases line up with TRBD2. Germline-derived CDR1 and CDR2 are DFQATT and SNEGSKA (reference sequence). V shed 6 bases and J 11 bases; nucleotides not matched to a gene: 18. The CDR3 extends over 14 amino acids. CDR3 residues: CSAPTLGGENEQYF. The DNA for the CDR3 is TGCAGTGCGCCGACCCTGGGAGGGGAGAATGAGCAGTACTTC.

This clonotype was seen at least ten times. The V call is TRBV12-3 or TRBV12-4, the J call TRBJ1-1; D might be TRBD1 (5 bases). Trimming removed 5 bases at V and 3 bases at J, with 13 bases between. CDR3 size: 14 residues. In DNA form, the CDR3 reads TGTGCCAGCAGTGAGGGGCGATATTACACTGAAGCTTTCTTT. Encoded protein: CASSEGRYYTEAFF.

CDR3 coding DNA: TGCGCCAGCAGCCAGGCGGGAGATATGAACACTGAAGCTTTCTTT. Translating it yields CASSQAGDMNTEAFF. J is TRBJ1-1 and V is TRBV4-1, with D unclear. CDR1 is MGHRA, CDR2 YSYEKL, per germline. The CDR3 sequence is 15 residues long. With 3 bases removed from V and 0 bases from J, the gap between germline ends came to 11 bases.

Details on this clonotype: A clone one base away is much larger, so this may be a read error. The conserved final phenylalanine or tryptophan is absent from the CDR3, which likely points to a read error. This chain joins TRBV5-5 and TRBJ1-2; D gene uncertain. The CDR3 sequence is 13 residues long. In germline, CDR1 is SGHKS, CDR2 YYEKEE (reference sequence). The V end was cut by 7 bases, the J end by 2 bases, with 12 bases between. The CDR3, as DNA: TGTGCCAGCCGAAAGACGGAAAACTATGGCTACACCTCC. Translated: CASRKTENYGYTS.

This clonotype has just a few counts. CDR3 bases: TGCAGCGCCGTAGACAGGGCCCTCTACAATGAGCAGTTCTTC. Translation gives CSAVDRALYNEQFF. The V and J genes are TRBV29-1 and TRBJ2-1; 7 positions agree with TRBD1. The CDR3 is 14 amino acids. Germline loops: CDR1 SQVTM, CDR2 ANQGSEA. V was clipped by 7 bases and J by 3 bases; unmatched bases: 9.